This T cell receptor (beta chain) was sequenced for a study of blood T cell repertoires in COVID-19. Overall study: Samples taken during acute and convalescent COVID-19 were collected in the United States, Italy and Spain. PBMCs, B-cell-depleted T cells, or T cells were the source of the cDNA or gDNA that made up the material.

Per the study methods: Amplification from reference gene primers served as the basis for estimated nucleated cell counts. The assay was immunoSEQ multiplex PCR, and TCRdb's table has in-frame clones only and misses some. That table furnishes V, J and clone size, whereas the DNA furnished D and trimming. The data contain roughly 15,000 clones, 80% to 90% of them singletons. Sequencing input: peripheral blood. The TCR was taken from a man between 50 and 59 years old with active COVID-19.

CDR3 protein: CASSQSYSGDEAFF. Here the CDR3 DNA reads TGCGCCAGCAGCCAATCGTACAGCGGCGATGAAGCTTTCTTT. V gene TRBV4-3 combines with J gene TRBJ1-1, with no clear D. Deletions cut 2 bases from V and 7 bases from J, with 14 bases between. The CDR3 sequence is 14 residues long. The germline V gene encodes CDR1 LGHNA and CDR2 YSLEER.